The 13 T cell receptor beta chains given below trace back to one sample, sequenced in a study of cytomegalovirus exposure and HLA in healthy donors. This PCR relied on a set of 60 Vbeta primers and 13 Jbeta primers. Produced via immunoSEQ multiplex PCR; TCRdb's table is partial and in-frame only. The table records 85,000 to 110,000 clones, roughly 70% of them present only once. Sequencing was carried out using PBMCs. The receptor set was obtained from a woman in her forties or fifties in good health and CMV-seronegative.

J is TRBJ2-7 and V is TRBV19; TRBD1 is a possible D gene (6 bases). V lost 4 bases and J lost 6, with 19 bases in between. Germline V lookup: CDR1 LNHDA, CDR2 SQIVND (reference sequence). This CDR3 contains 15 residues. The DNA for the CDR3 is TGTGCCAGTAGTACCCACAGGGCCGAAATCCCCGAGCAGTACTTC. Amino acid sequence: CASSTHRAEIPEQYF.

This clone was counted a few times. V gene TRBV5-1 combines with J gene TRBJ1-4, with TRBD1 matching 7 bases. Germline V CDR1 and CDR2: SGHRS, YFSETQ. The CDR3 has 15 residues. Trimming removed 0 bases from V and 5 bases from J; junction bases left unmatched: 4. The CDR3 reads CASSLARTGNEKLFF. The CDR3, as DNA: TGCGCCAGCAGCTTGGCAAGGACAGGCAATGAAAAACTGTTTTTT.

This rearrangement joins TRBV5-1 to TRBJ1-3, with no clear D. Between the trimmed V and J ends, which lost 0 bases and 0 bases, there was a span of 13 bases. CDR1 is SGHRS, CDR2 YFSETQ, per germline. The CDR3 length is 17 residues. In DNA, the CDR3 is TGCGCCAGCAGCTTGGAACCAGGCAGATTCTCTGGAAACACCATATATTTT. Residues: CASSLEPGRFSGNTIYF.

The chain uses TRBV19 and TRBJ2-4; a possible D gene is TRBD2 (6 bases). CDR3 length: 14 residues. V lost 3 bases to trimming and J lost 6 bases, with 12 bases between them. Germline assignment: CDR1 LNHDA and CDR2 SQIVND (reference sequence). The CDR3 region has the DNA TGTGCCAGTAGTATGGGGGGTGCGGGAAACATTCAGTACTTC. Protein sequence: CASSMGGAGNIQYF.

This clone was observed a handful of times. The chain joins TRBV9 to TRBJ2-1; 14 bases are a match to TRBD2. This CDR3 region has 16 residues. J was trimmed by 9 bases and V by 2 bases; bases with no gene match: 7. Germline CDR1 SGDLS, CDR2 YYNGEE. The CDR3 loop is CASSVPGLAGVGEQFF. The CDR3 DNA reads TGTGCCAGCAGCGTTCCGGGACTAGCGGGAGTGGGTGAGCAGTTCTTC.

The genes are TRBV10-1 and TRBJ2-5; TRBD2 matches 7 bases. This CDR3 is built from 15 residues. The V and J ends lost 0 bases and 4 bases, in that order; junction bases with no gene match: 5. From germline, CDR1 is WNHNN and CDR2 SYGVQD (reference sequence). The CDR3 protein is CASSESKASGETQYF. CDR3 nucleotide sequence: TGCGCCAGCAGTGAGTCGAAAGCTAGCGGAGAGACCCAGTACTTC.

The rearrangement uses TRBV4-1 and TRBJ2-7; D gene uncertain. Germline CDR1 is MGHRA and CDR2 is YSYEKL. V gave up 1 base and J gave up 1 base, with 8 bases separating them. The CDR3 is 14 residues long. The CDR3 is CASSQVQNSYEQYF. The CDR3 nucleotides read TGCGCCAGCAGCCAAGTGCAGAATTCCTACGAGCAGTACTTC.

This clone is categorized as large. In nucleotides, the CDR3 is TGTGCCAGCAGCTTAGAGGGGGGGCGGGAAGCTTTCTTT. Encoded protein: CASSLEGGREAFF. The chain combines TRBV7-6 with TRBJ1-1; D may be TRBD1 (6 bases). This CDR3 has 13 residues. The V gene's germline CDR1 is SGHVS and CDR2 FNYEAQ. V lost 1 base to trimming and J lost 8 bases, with 11 bases between them. The full variable domain, its missing parts supplied by reference TRBV7-6 and TRBJ1-1, is GAGVSQSPRYKVTKRGQDVALRCDPISGHVSLYWYRQALGQGPEFLTYFNYEAQQDKSGLPNDRFSAERPEGSISTLTIQRTEQRDSAMYRCASSLEGGREAFFGQGTRLTVV.

The chain joins TRBV18 to TRBJ2-3; D ambiguous. The CDR3 sequence is 14 residues long. The V end was cut by 2 bases, the J end by 2 bases, with 8 bases between. Germline V lookup: CDR1 KGHSH, CDR2 LQKENI. The CDR3 region is CASSPKSNTDTQYF. The CDR3 bases are TGTGCCAGCTCACCAAAATCCAACACAGATACGCAGTATTTT. The whole variable domain, remainder taken from reference TRBV18 and TRBJ2-3, is NAGVMQNPRHLVRRRGQEARLRCSPMKGHSHVYWYRQLPEEGLKFMVYLQKENIIDESGMPKERFSAEFPKEGPSILRIQQVVRGDSAAYFCASSPKSNTDTQYFGPGTRLTVL.

The table lists this clone with a few counts. The chain combines TRBV14 with TRBJ2-7; a weak D match, TRBD2 (6 bases). In germline, CDR1 is SGHDN, CDR2 FVKESK. Trimming removed 0 bases from V and 12 bases from J, with 12 bases in between. The CDR3 extends over 12 amino acids. The CDR3 bases are TGTGCCAGCAGCCAAGAACGCGGGACTTGGTACTTC. Translated: CASSQERGTWYF. The full variable domain, in which reference TRBV14 and TRBJ2-7 provide the parts outside the CDR3, is EAGVTQFPSHSVIEKGQTVTLRCDPISGHDNLYWYRRVMGKEIKFLLHFVKESKQDESGMPNNRFLAERTGGTYSTLKVQPAELEDSGVYFCASSQERGTWYFGPGTRLTVT.

The chain recombines TRBV2 with TRBJ2-1; D perhaps matches TRBD2 (6 bases). This CDR3 comprises 16 residues. Germline CDR1 and CDR2: SNHLY and FYNNEI. V lost 6 bases, J lost 0 bases, and 15 bases lay in between. CDR3 residues: CASRPKRANSYNEQFF. Here the CDR3 DNA reads TGTGCCAGCAGGCCGAAGCGGGCCAACTCCTACAATGAGCAGTTCTTC.

The J gene is TRBJ2-3, the V gene TRBV21-1; whether TRBD2, the table's D call, matches the DNA was not checked. TRBV21-1 is listed as a pseudogene. This CDR3 region has 17 residues. DNA of the CDR3: TGTGCCAGCAGCAAAGAGCCGGGGGGACCTAGCACAGATACGCAGTATTTT. Residues: CASSKEPGGPSTDTQYF.

This CDR3 reads CATSRPGLAGGDTQYF. CDR3 DNA: TGTGCCACCAGCAGACCGGGACTAGCGGGAGGAGATACGCAGTATTTT. The rearrangement uses TRBV15 and TRBJ2-3, with TRBD2 matching over 15 bases. The CDR3 is made up of 16 amino acids. With 2 bases clipped from V and 5 bases from J, the junction kept 2 bases outside the gene matches. CDR1 and CDR2 from the germline V gene are LNHNV and YYDKDF (reference sequence). The variable domain in full, with the rest retrieved from reference TRBV15 and TRBJ2-3, is DAMVIQNPRYQVTQFGKPVTLSCSQTLNHNVMYWYQQKSSQAPKLLFHYYDKDFNNEADTPDNFQSRRPNTSFCFLDIRSPGLGDTAMYLCATSRPGLAGGDTQYFGPGTRLTVL.